This T cell receptor (beta chain) is drawn from a study of shared clonotypes between healthy human individuals. Background on the study: Per donor, three plates held CD4 naive cells, three held CD4 memory, two held CD8 naive and one held CD8 memory. Regarding the study as a whole: A handful of donors had roughly 5.2% of their naive CD4 clonotypes in common. When compared with the clonotypes that were shared by all four sorted-subset donors, the non-shared clonotypes turned out to have lower generation probabilities.

In this sample, this clone turned up many times. Antigen: not known. The deep-level immunoSEQ assay was used. The table came from immunoSEQ multiplex PCR; TCRdb's copy has only in-frame clones and leaves some out. The profile shows roughly 1 million clones, 75% to 80% of them singletons. V dropped 1 base and J dropped 3 bases, with 13 bases sitting between them. The V gene's germline CDR1 is SQVTM and CDR2 ANQGSEA. This CDR3 has 14 amino acids. The sequencing sample was made of memory CD4+ T cells from PBMCs. The subset is: CD45RA-negative fraction. The source of this sequence is a man in his late teens or twenties in good health. Some clones in this sample may be carry-over from other donors' samples. This rearrangement joins TRBV29-1 to TRBJ2-7; D gene ambiguous. This CDR3 is CSVEGQVGRYEQYF. In nucleotides, the CDR3 is TGCAGCGTTGAAGGGCAGGTGGGTCGCTACGAGCAGTACTTC.